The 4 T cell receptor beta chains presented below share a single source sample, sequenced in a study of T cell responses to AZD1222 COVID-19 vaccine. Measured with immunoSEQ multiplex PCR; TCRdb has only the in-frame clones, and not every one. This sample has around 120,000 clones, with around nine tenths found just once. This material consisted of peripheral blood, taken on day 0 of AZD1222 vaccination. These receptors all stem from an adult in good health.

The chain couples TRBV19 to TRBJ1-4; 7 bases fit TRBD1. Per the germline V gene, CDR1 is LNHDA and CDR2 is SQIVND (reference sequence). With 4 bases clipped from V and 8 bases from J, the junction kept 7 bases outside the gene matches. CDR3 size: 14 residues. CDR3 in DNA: TGTGCCAGTAGTACATCGACAGGGACGGAAAAACTGTTTTTT. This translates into CASSTSTGTEKLFF.

The CDR3 is CASSAKTGAWTSANEQFF. DNA for the CDR3: TGTGCCAGCAGCGCTAAAACGGGGGCCTGGACTAGCGCCAATGAGCAGTTCTTC. The chain links TRBV5-8 to TRBJ2-1; the match to TRBD2 covers 9 bases. The CDR3 is made up of 18 amino acids. From germline, CDR1 is SGHTS and CDR2 YDEGEE. Unmatched junction bases numbered 17, after V lost 4 bases and J lost 6 bases.

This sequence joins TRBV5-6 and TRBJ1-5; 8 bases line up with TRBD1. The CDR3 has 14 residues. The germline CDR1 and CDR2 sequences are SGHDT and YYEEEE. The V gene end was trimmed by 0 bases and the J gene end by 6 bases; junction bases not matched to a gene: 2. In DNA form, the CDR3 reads TGTGCCAGCAGCTTGGCCAGGGGGCCTCAGCCCCAGCATTTT. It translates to CASSLARGPQPQHF. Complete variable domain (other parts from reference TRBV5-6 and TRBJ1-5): DAGVTQSPTHLIKTRGQQVTLRCSPKSGHDTVSWYQQALGQGPQFIFQYYEEEERQRGNFPDRFSGHQFPNYSSELNVNALLLGDSALYLCASSLARGPQPQHFGDGTRLSIL.

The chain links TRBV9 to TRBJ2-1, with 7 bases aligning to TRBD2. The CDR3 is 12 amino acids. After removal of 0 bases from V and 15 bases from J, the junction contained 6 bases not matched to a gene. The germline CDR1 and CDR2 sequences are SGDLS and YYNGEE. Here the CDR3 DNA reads TGTGCCAGCAGCGTAGGGACTAGTGTTCTGTTCTTC. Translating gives CASSVGTSVLFF.